Shown below are 7 T cell receptor beta chains from a single sample sequenced in a study of T cells in Graves' hyperthyroidism and ophthalmopathy (dated by TCRdb to between 2017 and 2020). The library came from multiplex PCR. The instrument given in TCRdb is Illumina HiSeq 2000. TCR beta CDR3 regions were amplified from RNA transcripts. The TCR CDR3 was subjected to a first round of RT-PCR using the HTBI primer set and the Qiagen OneStep RT-PCR kit. TCRdb reworked the public reads: Q25 trimming with fastp, MiXCR clone assembly, productive beta chains retained. When rows share a CDR3 protein, they turn into one entry using the most common DNA and genes. Present in this sample are about 400,000 distinct CDR3 sequences, 15% of which were seen just once. Of the sample, over 25% is held by the ten largest clones. The sequencing input was blood. These receptors all come from a woman aged 25 to 39 with Graves' hyperthyroidism.

In its sample, this clonotype was seen a few times. J is TRBJ2-5 and V is TRBV6-6; D is unresolved. This CDR3 contains 12 residues. Germline V gene sequence: CDR1 MNHNY, CDR2 SVGAGI (reference sequence). The V gene lost 2 bases and the J gene lost 4 bases, with 5 bases spanning the gap. This chain's CDR3 is CASSYRVETQYF. The CDR3 nucleotides read TGTGCCAGCAGTTACAGGGTAGAGACCCAGTACTTC.

The chain combines TRBV6-1 with TRBJ1-4, with 8 bases that match TRBD1. J gave up 8 bases and V 8 bases, and 7 bases lay outside the gene matches. This CDR3 region has 13 residues. Germline assignment: CDR1 MNHNS and CDR2 SASEGT. The CDR3 region is CASLAGGREKLFF. The CDR3 region has the DNA TGTGCCAGCCTCGCAGGGGGCAGGGAAAAACTGTTTTTT.

This clonotype showed up just a few times. The rearrangement joins TRBV5-1 to TRBJ2-7, with 8 bases matching TRBD2. The CDR3 consists of 14 residues. Germline-derived CDR1 and CDR2 are SGHRS and YFSETQ. The ends lost 3 bases at V and 4 bases at J; junction bases unmatched: 6. The CDR3 reads CASSSRAGEYEQYF. The CDR3 DNA reads TGCGCCAGCAGCTCGCGAGCGGGAGAGTACGAGCAGTACTTC.

This clonotype was counted at least ten times. The V and J genes are TRBV19 and TRBJ1-5; D remains unclear. Germline loops: CDR1 LNHDA, CDR2 SQIVND (reference sequence). The CDR3 is 12 amino acids. The V end lost 9 bases, the J end lost 0 bases, and 6 bases lay between the germline ends. CDR3 nucleotides: TGTGCCAGCAGCAATAGCAATCAGCCCCAGCATTTT. Translating it yields CASSNSNQPQHF. The full variable domain, in which reference TRBV19 and TRBJ1-5 provide the parts outside the CDR3, is DGGITQSPKYLFRKEGQNVTLSCEQNLNHDAMYWYRQDPGQGLRLIYYSQIVNDFQKGDIAEGYSVSREKKESFPLTVTSAQKNPTAFYLCASSNSNQPQHFGDGTRLSIL.

This chain joins TRBV12-3 or TRBV12-4 and TRBJ2-7; 16 bases are a match to TRBD2. CDR3 length: 18 residues. The V gene end was trimmed by 5 bases and the J gene end by 2 bases; junction bases not matched to a gene: 9. CDR3 region: CASSAGTSGRAVAYEQYF. The CDR3 DNA sequence: TGTGCCAGCAGTGCCGGGACTAGCGGGAGGGCCGTAGCCTACGAGCAGTACTTC.

This clonotype has at least ten counts. The chain joins TRBV18 to TRBJ2-2, with TRBD1 as a possible D gene (5 bases). The CDR3 is 16 residues long. Germline CDR1 reads KGHSH; CDR2 reads LQKENI. The V end was cut by 1 base, the J end by 0 bases, with 9 bases between. Written as DNA, the CDR3 is TGTGCCAGCTCACCACGCCAGGGAACGAACACCGGGGAGCTGTTTTTT. It is translated as CASSPRQGTNTGELFF.

The rearrangement joins TRBV29-1 to TRBJ2-7, with 8 bases aligning to TRBD2. V lost 5 bases, J lost 7 bases, and 10 bases stayed unmatched. The CDR3 is 13 residues long. Germline-derived CDR1 and CDR2 are SQVTM and ANQGSEA. CDR3 in DNA: TGCAGCGTTAGCGGGAGACTCGTCGGTGAGCAGTACTTC. Its translation: CSVSGRLVGEQYF.